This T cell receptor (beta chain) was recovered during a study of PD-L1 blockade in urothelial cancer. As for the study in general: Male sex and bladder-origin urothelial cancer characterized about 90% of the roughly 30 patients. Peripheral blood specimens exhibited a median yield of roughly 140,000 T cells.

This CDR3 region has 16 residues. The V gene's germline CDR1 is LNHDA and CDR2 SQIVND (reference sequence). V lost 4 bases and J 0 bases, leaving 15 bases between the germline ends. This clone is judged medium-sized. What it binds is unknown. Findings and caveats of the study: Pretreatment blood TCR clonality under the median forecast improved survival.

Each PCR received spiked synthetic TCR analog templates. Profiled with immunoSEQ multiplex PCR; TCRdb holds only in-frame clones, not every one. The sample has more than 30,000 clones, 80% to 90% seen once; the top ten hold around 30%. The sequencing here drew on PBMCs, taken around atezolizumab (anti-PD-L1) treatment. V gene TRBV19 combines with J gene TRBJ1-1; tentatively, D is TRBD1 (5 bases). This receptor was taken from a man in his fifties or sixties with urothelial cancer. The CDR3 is CASSTDWGGVNTEAFF. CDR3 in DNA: TGTGCCAGTAGTACAGACTGGGGAGGGGTGAACACTGAAGCTTTCTTT. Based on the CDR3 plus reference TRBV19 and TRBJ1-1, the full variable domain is DGGITQSPKYLFRKEGQNVTLSCEQNLNHDAMYWYRQDPGQGLRLIYYSQIVNDFQKGDIAEGYSVSREKKESFPLTVTSAQKNPTAFYLCASSTDWGGVNTEAFFGQGTRLTVV.